Presented here are 12 T cell receptor beta chains from one specimen sequenced in a study of T-cell memory formation after mild COVID-19. Using its own MiXCR run on the 5' RACE reads, TCRdb lists one record per CDR3 protein. The sample yields approximately 440,000 distinct CDR3 sequences, 20% seen once. Sequencing used PBMCs or a T cell subset sorted from them (not recorded which). The receptors were gathered from an adult woman who had mild COVID-19 (a few samples of this study predate the infection). Cell type and time point are not known.

This clonotype was counted between two and nine times. The chain uses TRBV3-1 and TRBJ2-3; D is undetermined. Germline V gives CDR1 LGHDT, CDR2 YNNKEL (reference sequence). The CDR3 has 11 amino acids. V lost 1 base, J lost 7 bases, and 3 bases lay in between. Here the CDR3 reads CASSQVYTQYF. CDR3 nucleotides: TGTGCCAGCAGCCAAGTCTATACGCAGTATTTT.

This clonotype showed up just a few times. J is TRBJ2-7 and V is TRBV29-1; D perhaps matches TRBD2 (5 bases). Germline CDR1 is SQVTM and CDR2 is ANQGSEA. Trimming stripped 5 bases from V and 4 bases from J, with 15 bases between. The CDR3 is made up of 13 amino acids. The DNA for the CDR3 is TGCAGCGTTCTTATTTCGGGATCGTACGAGCAGTACTTC. Translated, it gives CSVLISGSYEQYF.

This clonotype has a handful of counts. V and J are TRBV20-1 and TRBJ1-5, with D perhaps matching TRBD1 (5 bases). Looked up from germline, CDR1 is DFQATT and CDR2 is SNEGSKA (reference sequence). V was pared by 0 bases and J by 6 bases, with 18 bases between. This CDR3 has 16 amino acids. The chain's CDR3 is CSARDSVRGVGQPQHF. The CDR3 DNA reads TGCAGTGCTAGAGACTCGGTACGAGGGGTCGGTCAGCCCCAGCATTTT.

This chain uses TRBV29-1 with TRBJ2-5, with 9 positions matching TRBD2. Germline CDR1 reads SQVTM; CDR2 reads ANQGSEA. V trimming: 1 base; J trimming: 5 bases; junction bases outside the gene matches: 8. CDR3 length equals 15 residues. The DNA for the CDR3 is TGCAGCGTTGAAGGGCGGGAGGGCCACTCGGAGACCCAGTACTTC. Protein sequence: CSVEGREGHSETQYF. The full variable domain, in which reference TRBV29-1 and TRBJ2-5 provide the parts outside the CDR3, is SAVISQKPSRDICQRGTSLTIQCQVDSQVTMMFWYRQQPGQSLTLIATANQGSEATYESGFVIDKFPISRPNLTFSTLTVSNMSPEDSSIYLCSVEGREGHSETQYFGPGTRLLVL.

This chain joins TRBV29-1 and TRBJ1-2, with D possibly TRBD1 on 5 matching bases. This CDR3 region has 11 residues. Germline CDR1 SQVTM, CDR2 ANQGSEA. The ends were cut back, 6 bases at V and 7 bases at J, with 12 bases in the middle. CDR3 DNA: TGCAGCGTCCTCAGGGCAATTGGCTACACCTTC. It yields the protein CSVLRAIGYTF. The complete variable domain, with remaining parts taken from reference TRBV29-1 and TRBJ1-2, reads SAVISQKPSRDICQRGTSLTIQCQVDSQVTMMFWYRQQPGQSLTLIATANQGSEATYESGFVIDKFPISRPNLTFSTLTVSNMSPEDSSIYLCSVLRAIGYTFGSGTRLTVV.

This clonotype has a handful of counts. The chain joins TRBV7-9 to TRBJ2-1, with 7 bases matching TRBD1. The CDR3 runs 12 residues. V trimming: 5 bases; J trimming: 15 bases; junction bases outside the gene matches: 10. Germline CDR1 SEHNR, CDR2 FQNEAQ (reference sequence). Here the CDR3 reads CASSVIGTAPFF. The CDR3 region has the DNA TGTGCCAGCAGCGTGATTGGGACAGCCCCGTTCTTC.

This clonotype has only a few counts. The V gene is TRBV12-3 or TRBV12-4, the J gene TRBJ2-2, with 7 bases matching TRBD2. The CDR3 totals 17 residues. J was trimmed by 7 bases and V by 3 bases; bases with no gene match: 14. The CDR3 DNA reads TGTGCCAGCAGTTTGGCCGCGGGAGCCCGCCGAAACGGGGAGCTGTTTTTT. It is translated as CASSLAAGARRNGELFF.

This clonotype occurred many times. The chain couples TRBV4-3 to TRBJ2-3; 10 nucleotides match TRBD2. CDR3 length: 16 amino acids. With 1 base clipped from V and 2 bases from J, the junction kept 3 bases outside the gene matches. Looked up from germline, CDR1 is LGHNA and CDR2 is YSLEER. CDR3: CASSQGLAGLTDTQYF. The CDR3 DNA is TGCGCCAGCAGCCAAGGACTAGCGGGTCTCACAGATACGCAGTATTTT.

This sequence joins TRBV23-1 and TRBJ2-4; D possibly corresponds to TRBD2 (6 bases). TRBV23-1 is reported as an ORF; its role is uncertain. Trimming pared 2 bases from V and 6 bases from J, leaving 8 bases between. The CDR3 is made up of 13 amino acids. The CDR3 protein is CASSQGGVNIQYF. The CDR3 DNA is TGCGCCAGCAGTCAAGGCGGGGTAAACATTCAGTACTTC.

The chain employs TRBV3-1 and TRBJ1-1, with TRBD1 as a possible D gene (6 bases). The CDR3 spans 14 residues. Trimming left V 1 base short and J 4 bases short, with 10 bases between. The germline CDR1 and CDR2 sequences are LGHDT and YNNKEL (reference sequence). For the CDR3, the DNA is TGTGCCAGCAGCCAAGCGGCAGGGGTCACTGAAGCTTTCTTT. Residues: CASSQAAGVTEAFF. The variable domain in full, with the rest retrieved from reference TRBV3-1 and TRBJ1-1, is DTAVSQTPKYLVTQMGNDKSIKCEQNLGHDTMYWYKQDSKKFLKIMFSYNNKELIINETVPNRFSPKSPDKAHLNLHINSLELGDSAVYFCASSQAAGVTEAFFGQGTRLTVV.

This clonotype was seen a few times. The rearrangement joins TRBV29-1 to TRBJ1-4; 7 positions match TRBD1. The V gene's germline CDR1 is SQVTM and CDR2 ANQGSEA. The J segment lost 5 bases and the V segment lost 3 bases, leaving 3 bases of the junction unmatched. The CDR3 has 13 amino acids. The CDR3: CSVERQGNEKLFF. The CDR3 DNA reads TGCAGCGTTGAGAGACAGGGAAATGAAAAACTGTTTTTT.

This clonotype was found a few times. The gene calls are TRBV7-6 and TRBJ2-7, with 9 positions matching TRBD1. CDR1 is SGHVS, CDR2 FNYEAQ, per germline. V was pared by 5 bases and J by 4 bases, with 3 bases of the junction left unmatched. This CDR3 has 13 amino acids. CDR3 amino acids: CASSTGTGYEQYF. The CDR3 DNA is TGTGCCAGCAGCACCGGGACAGGGTACGAGCAGTACTTC.